Reported below is one TCR beta chain. The germline V gene encodes CDR1 MNHEY and CDR2 SVGAGI. J gave up 5 bases and V 6 bases, and 12 bases lay outside the gene matches. This CDR3 is built from 15 residues. This record comes from a study of shared clonotypes between healthy human individuals. In the original workflow: Filtering differed for immunoSEQ, which gave only junction sequences without quality scores. Profiled with immunoSEQ multiplex PCR; TCRdb holds only in-frame clones, not every one. That table is the source of V, J and clone size, and D and trimming were worked out from the DNA. The sample has around 1.5 million clones, approximately 98% seen once.

The source material was naive CD4+ T cells sorted from blood. Described subset: CD45RA+ positively selected. The TCR comes from a man aged 25-45 years in good health. The rearrangement links TRBV6-5 to TRBJ1-1, with 7 bases aligning to TRBD1. Written as DNA, the CDR3 is TGTGCCAGCAGCGGCAACAGGGGAGACTCGACTGAAGCTTTCTTT. Encoded protein: CASSGNRGDSTEAFF.